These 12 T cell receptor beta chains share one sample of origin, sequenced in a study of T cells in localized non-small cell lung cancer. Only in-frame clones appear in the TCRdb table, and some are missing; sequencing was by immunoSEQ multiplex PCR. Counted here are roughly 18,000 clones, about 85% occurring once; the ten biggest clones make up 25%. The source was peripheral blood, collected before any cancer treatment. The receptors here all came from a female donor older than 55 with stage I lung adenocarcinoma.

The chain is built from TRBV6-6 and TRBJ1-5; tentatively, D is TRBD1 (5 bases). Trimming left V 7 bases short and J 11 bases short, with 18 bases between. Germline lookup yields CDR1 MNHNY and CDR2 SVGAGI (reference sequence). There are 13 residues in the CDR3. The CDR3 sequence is CASIEIGVGSQHF. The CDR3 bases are TGTGCCAGCATTGAAATAGGGGTAGGGTCCCAGCATTTT.

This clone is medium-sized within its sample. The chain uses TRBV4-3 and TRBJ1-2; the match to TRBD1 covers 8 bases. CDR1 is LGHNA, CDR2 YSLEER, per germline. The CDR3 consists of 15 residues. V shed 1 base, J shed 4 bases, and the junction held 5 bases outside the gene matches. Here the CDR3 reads CASSQARTGSYGYTF. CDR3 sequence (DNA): TGCGCCAGCAGCCAAGCAAGGACAGGGAGCTATGGCTACACCTTC.

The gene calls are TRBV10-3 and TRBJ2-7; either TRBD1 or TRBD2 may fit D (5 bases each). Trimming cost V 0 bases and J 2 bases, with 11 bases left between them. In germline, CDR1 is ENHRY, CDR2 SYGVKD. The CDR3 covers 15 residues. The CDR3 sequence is CAISESLQGAYEQYF. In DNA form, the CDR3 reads TGTGCCATCAGTGAGTCGCTGCAGGGAGCCTACGAGCAGTACTTC.

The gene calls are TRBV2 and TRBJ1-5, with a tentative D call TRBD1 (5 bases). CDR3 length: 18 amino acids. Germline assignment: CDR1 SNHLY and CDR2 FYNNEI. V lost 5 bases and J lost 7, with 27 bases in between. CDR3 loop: CASSPAGTGYVSGQPQHF. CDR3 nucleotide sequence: TGTGCCAGCAGTCCCGCCGGCACAGGATACGTATCGGGACAGCCCCAGCATTTT.

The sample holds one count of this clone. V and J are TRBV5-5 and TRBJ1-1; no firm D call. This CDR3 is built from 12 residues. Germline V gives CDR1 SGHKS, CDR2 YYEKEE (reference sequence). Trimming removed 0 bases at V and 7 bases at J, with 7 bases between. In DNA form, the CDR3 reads TGTGCCAGCAGCTTGGTAGGAATTGAAGCTTTCTTT. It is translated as CASSLVGIEAFF.

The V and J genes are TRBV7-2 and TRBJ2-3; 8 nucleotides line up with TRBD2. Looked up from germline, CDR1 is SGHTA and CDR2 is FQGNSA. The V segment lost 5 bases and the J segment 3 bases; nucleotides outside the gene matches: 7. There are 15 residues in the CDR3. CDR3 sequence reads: CASSPRGGLTDTQYF. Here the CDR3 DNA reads TGTGCCAGCAGCCCACGGGGGGGGCTTACAGATACGCAGTATTTT.

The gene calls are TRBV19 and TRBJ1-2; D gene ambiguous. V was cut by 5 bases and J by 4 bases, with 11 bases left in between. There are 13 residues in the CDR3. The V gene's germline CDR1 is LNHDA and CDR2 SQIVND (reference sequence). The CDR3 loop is CASSPEGGYGYTF. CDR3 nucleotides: TGTGCCAGTAGTCCCGAGGGTGGCTATGGCTACACCTTC.

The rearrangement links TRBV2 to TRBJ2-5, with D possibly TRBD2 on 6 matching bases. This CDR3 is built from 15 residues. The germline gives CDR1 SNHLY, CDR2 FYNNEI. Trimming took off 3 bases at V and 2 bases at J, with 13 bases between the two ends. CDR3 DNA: TGTGCCAGCAGTGAGTTTGGGCGGGGACAAGAGACCCAGTACTTC. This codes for CASSEFGRGQETQYF.

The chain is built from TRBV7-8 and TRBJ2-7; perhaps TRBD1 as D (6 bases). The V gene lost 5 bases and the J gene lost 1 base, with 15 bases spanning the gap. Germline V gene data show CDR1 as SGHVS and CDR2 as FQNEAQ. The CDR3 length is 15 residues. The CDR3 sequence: CASSAQQGPSYEQYF. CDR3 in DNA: TGTGCCAGCAGCGCCCAACAGGGCCCGTCCTACGAGCAGTACTTC.

The CDR3 reads CASSLGRYTEAFF. In DNA, the CDR3 is TGTGCCAGCAGCTTGGGGAGGTACACTGAAGCTTTCTTT. V and J are TRBV5-6 and TRBJ1-1; D is undetermined. Looked up from germline, CDR1 is SGHDT and CDR2 is YYEEEE. The CDR3 consists of 13 residues. V lost 0 bases, J lost 3 bases, and 6 bases lay in between. The whole variable domain, filled in from reference TRBV5-6 and TRBJ1-1, reads DAGVTQSPTHLIKTRGQQVTLRCSPKSGHDTVSWYQQALGQGPQFIFQYYEEEERQRGNFPDRFSGHQFPNYSSELNVNALLLGDSALYLCASSLGRYTEAFFGQGTRLTVV.

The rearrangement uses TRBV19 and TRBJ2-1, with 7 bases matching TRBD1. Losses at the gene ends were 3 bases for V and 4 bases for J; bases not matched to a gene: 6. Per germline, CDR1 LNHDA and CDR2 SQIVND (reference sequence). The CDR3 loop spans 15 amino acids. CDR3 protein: CASSMVRGKYNEQFF. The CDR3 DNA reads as TGTGCCAGTAGTATGGTCAGGGGGAAATACAATGAGCAGTTCTTC.

The CDR3 nucleotides are TGTGCCTGGAGCCGCCTTTCTGCTGGGCATACGCAGTATTTT. Its protein is CAWSRLSAGHTQYF. The gene calls are TRBV30 and TRBJ2-3; no clear D. Germline CDR1 and CDR2: GTSNPN and SVGIG (reference sequence). The CDR3 covers 14 residues. V was shortened by 3 bases and J by 7 bases, with 17 bases between the two germline ends.